The 25 T cell receptor beta chains below were found in one sample sequenced in a study of T cell responses to AZD1222 COVID-19 vaccine. This table comes from immunoSEQ multiplex PCR, and its TCRdb copy is limited to in-frame clones, with some not included. The sample yields roughly 120,000 clones, approximately 89% seen once. The sequenced sample was peripheral blood, obtained on day 0 of AZD1222 vaccination. Source of these receptors: an adult in good health.

This rearrangement joins TRBV19 to TRBJ2-7; tentatively, D is TRBD1 (6 bases). The germline V and J ends were trimmed by 7 bases and 4 bases, with 20 bases remaining between them. The CDR3 has 15 residues. The V gene's germline CDR1 is LNHDA and CDR2 SQIVND (reference sequence). The CDR3 sequence is CASTVGQGPQYEQYF. CDR3 bases: TGTGCCAGTACCGTCGGGCAGGGGCCCCAGTACGAGCAGTACTTC.

J is TRBJ1-4 and V is TRBV18; 7 positions match TRBD1. From germline, CDR1 is KGHSH and CDR2 LQKENI. With 2 bases clipped from V and 7 bases from J, the junction kept 7 bases outside the gene matches. This CDR3 contains 15 residues. The CDR3 bases are TGTGCCAGCTCACCATCTGCGACAGGGCCTGAAAAACTGTTTTTT. Residues: CASSPSATGPEKLFF.

The chain joins TRBV5-6 to TRBJ1-3, with D unresolved. V lost 2 bases and J 7 bases, leaving 4 bases between the germline ends. Germline lookup yields CDR1 SGHDT and CDR2 YYEEEE. This CDR3 has 11 amino acids. CDR3 coding DNA: TGTGCCAGCAGCTTTTCGAACACCATATATTTT. It translates to CASSFSNTIYF.

This clone was detected a few times. The rearrangement links TRBV7-2 to TRBJ2-6, with D uncertain. Trimming cost V 2 bases and J 4 bases, with 6 bases left between them. Germline V gives CDR1 SGHTA, CDR2 FQGNSA. The CDR3 length is 14 residues. The DNA of the CDR3 is TGTGCCAGCAGCTTAACTCCAGGGGCCAACGTCCTGACTTTC. Translating gives CASSLTPGANVLTF.

This clone showed up just once. The rearrangement uses TRBV7-3 and TRBJ1-6, with D tentatively TRBD1 (5 bases). The CDR3 has 14 amino acids. In germline, CDR1 is SGHTA, CDR2 FQGTGA. The V end lost 2 bases, the J end lost 9 bases, and 11 bases lay between the germline ends. CDR3 coding DNA: TGTGCCAGCAGCTTATCGGGGGGGACTTCACCCCTCCACTTT. Its translation: CASSLSGGTSPLHF.

The rearrangement joins TRBV5-1 to TRBJ2-2; maybe TRBD2 (6 bases). Trimming removed 7 bases from V and 1 base from J, with 11 bases in between. The CDR3 runs 14 residues. CDR1 and CDR2 from the germline V gene are SGHRS and YFSETQ. The CDR3 loop is CASGEDWNTGELFF. The CDR3 DNA reads TGCGCCAGCGGGGAGGACTGGAACACCGGGGAGCTGTTTTTT. Filled out from reference TRBV5-1 and TRBJ2-2, the complete variable domain reads KAGVTQTPRYLIKTRGQQVTLSCSPISGHRSVSWYQQTPGQGLQFLFEYFSETQRNKGNFPGRFSGRQFSNSRSEMNVSTLELGDSALYLCASGEDWNTGELFFGEGSRLTVL.

This clone was detected once. This chain uses TRBV6-1 with TRBJ2-3; no clear D gene. This CDR3 spans 16 amino acids. Per germline, CDR1 MNHNS and CDR2 SASEGT. V lost 1 base, J lost 2 bases, and 13 bases lay in between. CDR3 sequence reads: CASSEVRQLYTDTQYF. CDR3 nucleotide sequence: TGTGCCAGCAGTGAAGTCCGCCAACTTTACACAGATACGCAGTATTTT.

This clone was found a few times. This chain uses TRBV6-5 with TRBJ2-7; TRBD2 might be the D (6 bases). V was clipped by 0 bases and J by 3 bases, with 12 bases between them. Germline V gene sequence: CDR1 MNHEY, CDR2 SVGAGI. This CDR3 has 15 amino acids. This chain's CDR3 is CASSYSGGPNYEQYF. The CDR3 region has the DNA TGTGCCAGCAGTTACTCGGGGGGACCGAACTACGAGCAGTACTTC.

The V gene is TRBV10-3, the J gene TRBJ2-7; D call uncertain. Trimming cost V 3 bases and J 4 bases, with 7 bases left between them. The V gene's germline CDR1 is ENHRY and CDR2 SYGVKD. The CDR3 is 12 residues long. The CDR3, as DNA: TGTGCCATCAGTGATCAAGGGTACGAGCAGTACTTC. Protein sequence: CAISDQGYEQYF.

CDR3 residues: CASSHPVTSGGASYEQYF. CDR3 in DNA: TGTGCCAGCAGCCACCCGGTTACTAGCGGGGGGGCCTCCTACGAGCAGTACTTC. This chain links TRBV7-9 with TRBJ2-7; 13 nucleotides align to TRBD2. This CDR3 is built from 18 residues. With V trimmed by 5 bases and J by 0 bases, 10 bases remained unmatched. Per germline, CDR1 SEHNR and CDR2 FQNEAQ (reference sequence).

The V gene is TRBV25-1, the J gene TRBJ2-2; D perhaps matches TRBD2 (6 bases). V lost 5 bases and J lost 4, with 11 bases in between. There are 14 residues in the CDR3. In germline, CDR1 is MGHDK, CDR2 SYGVNS. The CDR3 DNA reads TGTGCCAGCAGTCTCCAGGGAGGCACCGGGGAGCTGTTTTTT. Its translation is CASSLQGGTGELFF. Using reference TRBV25-1 and TRBJ2-2 for the parts outside the CDR3, the full variable domain is EADIYQTPRYLVIGTGKKITLECSQTMGHDKMYWYQQDPGMELHLIHYSYGVNSTEKGDLSSESTVSRIRTEHFPLTLESARPSHTSQYLCASSLQGGTGELFFGEGSRLTVL.

This clone was counted only a few times. The genes are TRBV27 and TRBJ1-6, with D possibly being TRBD1 (6 bases). V was clipped by 3 bases and J by 5 bases, with 8 bases between them. CDR3 length: 14 residues. Germline CDR1 reads MNHEY; CDR2 reads SMNVEV (reference sequence). For the CDR3, the DNA is TGTGCCAGCAGTTTTGACAGGAATAATTCACCCCTCCACTTT. It specifies CASSFDRNNSPLHF.

CDR3 nucleotides: TGTGCCAGCAGCACTATGAACACTGAAGCTTTCTTT. This translates into CASSTMNTEAFF. The V and J genes are TRBV5-6 and TRBJ1-1; no definite D call. V was clipped by 4 bases and J by 0 bases, with 4 bases between them. This CDR3 has 12 residues. Germline V gives CDR1 SGHDT, CDR2 YYEEEE. Complete variable domain (other parts from reference TRBV5-6 and TRBJ1-1): DAGVTQSPTHLIKTRGQQVTLRCSPKSGHDTVSWYQQALGQGPQFIFQYYEEEERQRGNFPDRFSGHQFPNYSSELNVNALLLGDSALYLCASSTMNTEAFFGQGTRLTVV.

V usage is TRBV15 and J usage is TRBJ1-4; a possible D gene is TRBD1 (6 bases). The V end lost 4 bases, the J end lost 8 bases, and 14 bases lay between the germline ends. CDR1 and CDR2 (germline): LNHNV, YYDKDF (reference sequence). There are 14 residues in the CDR3. The CDR3 DNA reads TGTGCCACCAGCACCCCAGGGGTGTCGGAAAAACTGTTTTTT. Amino acids: CATSTPGVSEKLFF.

CDR3 sequence reads: CASSQDEGAGYNEQFF. Here the CDR3 DNA reads TGTGCCAGCAGCCAAGACGAGGGGGCAGGCTACAATGAGCAGTTCTTC. This chain joins TRBV4-2 and TRBJ2-1; 7 bases line up with TRBD1. The CDR3 covers 16 residues. Germline V gene lookup returns CDR1 LGHNA and CDR2 YNFKEQ. V dropped 0 bases and J dropped 3; count of bases not matched to a gene: 5.

This clone has just one count. The V call is TRBV9, the J call TRBJ2-2, with D maybe TRBD1 (5 bases). The CDR3 runs 14 residues. The germline V and J ends were trimmed by 4 bases and 3 bases, with 10 bases remaining between them. Per the germline V gene, CDR1 is SGDLS and CDR2 is YYNGEE. This chain's CDR3 is CASSSSGYTGELFF. CDR3 nucleotide sequence: TGTGCCAGCAGCTCATCAGGGTACACCGGGGAGCTGTTTTTT.

The CDR3 DNA sequence: TGTGCCAGCACACAGGGGTCCGGAAACACCATATATTTT. Residues: CASTQGSGNTIYF. The V call is TRBV6-5, the J call TRBJ1-3, with TRBD1 matching 7 bases. The CDR3 totals 13 residues. CDR1 and CDR2 from the germline V gene are MNHEY and SVGAGI. Germline trimming cut 7 bases from V and 4 bases from J; bases unmatched to any gene: 4.

This clone was seen a few times. This sequence joins TRBV4-3 and TRBJ1-1; no clear D gene. Germline CDR1 reads LGHNA; CDR2 reads YSLEER. The CDR3 loop spans 14 amino acids. V shed 1 base and J shed 1 base, with 7 bases lying between them. DNA for the CDR3: TGCGCCAGCAGCCAAGTTCTGGGGAACACTGAAGCTTTCTTT. Translating it yields CASSQVLGNTEAFF.

The chain couples TRBV4-1 to TRBJ2-7; D tentatively reads TRBD1 or TRBD2 (6 bases each). The CDR3 length is 16 residues. Germline-derived CDR1 and CDR2 are MGHRA and YSYEKL. The V gene lost 3 bases and the J gene lost 0 bases, with 15 bases spanning the gap. CDR3 region: CASSHMGGLSSYEQYF. The CDR3 DNA reads TGCGCCAGCAGCCATATGGGGGGCCTTAGCTCCTACGAGCAGTACTTC.

This clone has at least ten counts. The rearrangement joins TRBV2 to TRBJ2-5; possible D gene TRBD2, 5 bases. CDR1 SNHLY and CDR2 FYNNEI come from the germline V gene. The CDR3 runs 13 residues. The V and J ends lost 7 bases and 5 bases respectively, with 14 bases between them. The CDR3 reads CASKADSRETQYF. The CDR3 DNA reads TGTGCCAGCAAAGCGGATTCCAGGGAGACCCAGTACTTC.

The table lists this clone with a count of one. The CDR3 is CASSPGTGKGQPQHF. Here the CDR3 DNA reads TGCGCCAGCAGCCCCGGAACAGGGAAAGGACAGCCCCAGCATTTT. The chain carries TRBV5-1 and TRBJ1-5, with D possibly being TRBD1 (6 bases). Trimming shortened V by 4 bases and J by 7 bases, and 18 bases separated the two germline ends. This CDR3 is 15 amino acids long. Germline CDR1 and CDR2: SGHRS and YFSETQ. Full variable domain (outside the CDR3, taken from reference TRBV5-1 and TRBJ1-5): KAGVTQTPRYLIKTRGQQVTLSCSPISGHRSVSWYQQTPGQGLQFLFEYFSETQRNKGNFPGRFSGRQFSNSRSEMNVSTLELGDSALYLCASSPGTGKGQPQHFGDGTRLSIL.

The chain employs TRBV6-2 or TRBV6-3 and TRBJ1-6; D might be TRBD1 (5 bases). This CDR3 has 14 residues. The germline V gene encodes CDR1 MNHEY and CDR2 SVGEGT. With 4 bases removed from V and 9 bases from J, the gap between germline ends came to 13 bases. DNA of the CDR3: TGTGCCAGCAGTTCCGAACAGACAGTTTCACCCCTCCACTTT. Its translation is CASSSEQTVSPLHF.

The chain carries TRBV7-2 and TRBJ2-6; D not resolved. The CDR3 is made up of 13 amino acids. V was trimmed by 1 base and J by 6 bases, leaving 4 bases between them. CDR1 is SGHTA and CDR2 is FQGNSA in the germline V gene. The CDR3 here is CASSLGEANVLTF. The DNA for the CDR3 is TGTGCCAGCAGCTTAGGGGAGGCCAACGTCCTGACTTTC.

The rearrangement links TRBV4-3 to TRBJ1-2, with D tentatively TRBD1 (5 bases). Deletions cut 0 bases from V and 7 bases from J, with 15 bases between. Germline values: CDR1 LGHNA, CDR2 YSLEER. The length of the CDR3 is 15 residues. CDR3 in amino acids: CASSQERQLYSGYTF. CDR3 coding DNA: TGCGCCAGCAGCCAAGAACGACAGCTGTATTCTGGCTACACCTTC.

This clone was recorded once. The genes are TRBV15 and TRBJ1-6; D gene uncertain. The CDR3 loop spans 12 amino acids. Per the germline V gene, CDR1 is LNHNV and CDR2 is YYDKDF (reference sequence). The V gene lost 5 bases and the J gene lost 7 bases, with 6 bases spanning the gap. The CDR3 DNA follows: TGTGCCACCAGCGAGCGGAATTCACCCCTCCACTTT. Translating gives CATSERNSPLHF.